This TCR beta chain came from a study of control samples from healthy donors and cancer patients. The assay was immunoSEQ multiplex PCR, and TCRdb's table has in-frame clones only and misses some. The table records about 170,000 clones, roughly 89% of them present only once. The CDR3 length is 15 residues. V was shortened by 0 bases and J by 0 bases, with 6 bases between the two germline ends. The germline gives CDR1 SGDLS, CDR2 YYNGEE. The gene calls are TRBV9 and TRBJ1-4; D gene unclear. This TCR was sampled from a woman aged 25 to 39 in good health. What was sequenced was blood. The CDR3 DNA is TGTGCCAGCAGCGTAGGAACAGCAACTAATGAAAAACTGTTTTTT. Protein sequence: CASSVGTATNEKLFF.